One T cell receptor beta chain is described in this entry. Its antigen is not identified. TCRdb independently ran MiXCR on the RT-PCR reads; one entry per CDR3 protein. The sample shows some 800,000 distinct CDR3 sequences, 21% of them seen only once. This sample is part of a study of response to subunit inactivated influenza vaccine. Study-level results: Authors suggested each seasonal influenza vaccination recruits few new T cells.

Looked up from germline, CDR1 is SGHTA and CDR2 is FQGNSA. The CDR3 covers 14 residues. V dropped 2 bases and J dropped 3 bases, with 11 bases sitting between them. This TCR derives from a man aged 50 to 59 who received an inactivated influenza vaccine. The source material was PBMCs from blood, sampled more than 4 days after vaccination. This sequence joins TRBV7-2 and TRBJ2-7; D gene unclear. CDR3 coding DNA: TGTGCCAGCAGCTTACGGCAGAGCTACTACGAGCAGTACTTC. Its protein is CASSLRQSYYEQYF.